The clone carrying this T cell receptor beta chain occurred a few times. No antigen is known for it. Extracted RNA was reverse transcribed into cDNA, the sequencing template. Here immunoSEQ multiplex PCR was the method, and the copy in TCRdb shows in-frame clones only, minus some. The profile shows 90,000 to 150,000 clones, about 50% of them singletons. The sample originates from a study of CD8+ T cells in alopecia areata. Across the whole study: Patients given treatment had severity scored by the percentage of scalp area affected. Whole-study results and caveats: While tofacitinib was given, many expanded lesional clones persisted in scalp and blood. Tofacitinib yielded significantly lower scalp clonality and fewer expanded CD8+ clones among the top 100.

Treatment denoted: oral pan-JAK inhibitor, 5-10 mg twice daily. PBMCs yielded sorted CD4+ and CD8+ T cells. The TCR comes from a human donor with alopecia areata. Sequencing was performed on CD4+ T cells sorted from blood, taken at week 4, from a patient treated with tofacitinib.

CDR3 nucleotide sequence: TGCGCCAGCAGCTTATTCGGCGCGGGCTCCTACAATGAGCAGTTCTTC. It translates to CASSLFGAGSYNEQFF. V gene TRBV5-1 combines with J gene TRBJ2-1, with D perhaps matching TRBD2 (5 bases). In germline, CDR1 is SGHRS, CDR2 YFSETQ. The CDR3 is 16 amino acids. Trimming left V 2 bases short and J 0 bases short, with 12 bases between. Drawing the rest from reference TRBV5-1 and TRBJ2-1, the complete variable domain is KAGVTQTPRYLIKTRGQQVTLSCSPISGHRSVSWYQQTPGQGLQFLFEYFSETQRNKGNFPGRFSGRQFSNSRSEMNVSTLELGDSALYLCASSLFGAGSYNEQFFGPGTRLTVL.